Below, one T cell receptor beta chain is given with its context. Unique molecular identifiers were incorporated into the prepared TCRbeta library. Using its own MiXCR run on the PCR reads, TCRdb lists one record per CDR3 protein. The sample has 900,000 or so distinct CDR3 sequences, roughly 15% seen once. This CDR3 is built from 14 residues. Trimming removed 1 base from V and 8 bases from J; junction bases left unmatched: 4. Germline CDR1 SGHAT, CDR2 FQNNGV. This record belongs to a study of T-cell reconstitution after alpha-beta-depleted transplantation in children. The receptor was derived from a male patient between 5 and 17 years old who had a stem cell transplant for acute lymphoblastic leukemia, so the T cells may come from the graft donor. The genes are TRBV11-2 and TRBJ2-1; TRBD2 matches at 8 bases. The specimen was PBMCs, mostly from graft donor cells, collected 360 days after TCRalphabeta/CD19-depleted stem cell transplant. Here the CDR3 DNA reads TGTGCCAGCAGCTTAGTCGGAGCGGGAGATGAGCAGTTCTTC. Translating gives CASSLVGAGDEQFF.